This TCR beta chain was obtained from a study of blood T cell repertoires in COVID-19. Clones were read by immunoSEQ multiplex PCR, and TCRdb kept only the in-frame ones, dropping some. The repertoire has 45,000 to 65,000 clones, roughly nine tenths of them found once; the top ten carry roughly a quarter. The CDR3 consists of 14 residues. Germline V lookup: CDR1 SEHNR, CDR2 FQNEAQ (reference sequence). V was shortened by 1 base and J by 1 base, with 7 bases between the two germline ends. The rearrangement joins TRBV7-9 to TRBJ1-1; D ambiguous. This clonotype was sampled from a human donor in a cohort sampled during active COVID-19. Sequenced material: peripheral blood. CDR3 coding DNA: TGTGCCAGCAGCTTAGAGCGGGAGAACACTGAAGCTTTCTTT. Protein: CASSLERENTEAFF. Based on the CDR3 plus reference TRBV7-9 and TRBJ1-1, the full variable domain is DTGVSQNPRHKITKRGQNVTFRCDPISEHNRLYWYRQTLGQGPEFLTYFQNEAQLEKSRLLSDRFSAERPKGSFSTLEIQRTEQGDSAMYLCASSLERENTEAFFGQGTRLTVV.